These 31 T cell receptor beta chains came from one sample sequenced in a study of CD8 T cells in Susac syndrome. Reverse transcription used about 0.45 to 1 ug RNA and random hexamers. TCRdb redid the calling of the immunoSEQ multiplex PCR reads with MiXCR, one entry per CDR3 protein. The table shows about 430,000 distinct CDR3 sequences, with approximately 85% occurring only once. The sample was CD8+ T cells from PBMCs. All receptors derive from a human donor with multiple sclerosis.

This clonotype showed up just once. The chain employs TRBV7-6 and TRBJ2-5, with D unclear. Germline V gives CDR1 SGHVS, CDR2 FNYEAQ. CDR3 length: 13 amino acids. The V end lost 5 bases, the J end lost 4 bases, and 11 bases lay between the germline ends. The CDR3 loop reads CASSTDPTETQYF. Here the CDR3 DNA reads TGTGCCAGCAGCACGGACCCGACAGAGACCCAGTACTTC.

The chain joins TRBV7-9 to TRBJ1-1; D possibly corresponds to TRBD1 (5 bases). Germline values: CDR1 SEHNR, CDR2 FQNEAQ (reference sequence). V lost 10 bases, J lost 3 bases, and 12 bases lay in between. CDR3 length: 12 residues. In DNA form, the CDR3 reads TGTGCCACTTCTCCAGGGCACACTGAAGCTTTCTTT. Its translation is CATSPGHTEAFF.

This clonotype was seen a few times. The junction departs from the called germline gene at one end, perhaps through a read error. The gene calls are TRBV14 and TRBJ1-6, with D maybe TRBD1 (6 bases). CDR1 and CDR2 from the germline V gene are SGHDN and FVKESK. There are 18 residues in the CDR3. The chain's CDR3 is CASSQGDRWPSVPSPLHF. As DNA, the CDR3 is TGTGCCAGCAGCCAAGGCGACAGGTGGCCATCCGTACCTTCACCCCTCCATTTT.

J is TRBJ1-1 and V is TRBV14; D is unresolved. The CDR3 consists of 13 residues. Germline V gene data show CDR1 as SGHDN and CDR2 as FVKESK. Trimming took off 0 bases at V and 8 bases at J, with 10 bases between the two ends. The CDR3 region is CASSQDLALEAFF. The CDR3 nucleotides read TGTGCCAGCAGCCAAGATCTAGCCTTGGAAGCTTTCTTT.

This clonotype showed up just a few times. The chain's CDR3 is CASSPLRADEQYF. The CDR3 DNA reads as TGCGCCAGCAGCCCCCTTCGAGCGGACGAGCAGTACTTC. The J gene is TRBJ2-7, the V gene TRBV4-1, with a possible D match to TRBD2 (5 bases). The CDR3 has 13 amino acids. Deletions cut 4 bases from V and 5 bases from J, with 12 bases between. CDR1 MGHRA and CDR2 YSYEKL come from the germline V gene.

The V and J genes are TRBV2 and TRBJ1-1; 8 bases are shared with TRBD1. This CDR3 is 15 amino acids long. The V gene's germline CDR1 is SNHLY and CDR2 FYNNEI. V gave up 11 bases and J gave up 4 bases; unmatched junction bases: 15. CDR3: CADLKTGASATEAFF. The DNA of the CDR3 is TGTGCCGACCTGAAGACAGGGGCATCGGCCACTGAAGCTTTCTTT.

CDR3 nucleotides: TGTGCCAGTAAAGGCGGGGGGTCCTACAATGAGCAGTTCTTC. Translating it yields CASKGGGSYNEQFF. V gene TRBV19 combines with J gene TRBJ2-1; 8 bases match TRBD2. The CDR3 is 14 amino acids. V was clipped by 7 bases and J by 1 base; unmatched bases: 3. The V gene's germline CDR1 is LNHDA and CDR2 SQIVND (reference sequence).

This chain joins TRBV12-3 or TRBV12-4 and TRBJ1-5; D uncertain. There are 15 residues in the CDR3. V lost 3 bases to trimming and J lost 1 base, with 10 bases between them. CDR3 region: CASSLRAKSNQPQHF. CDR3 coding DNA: TGTGCCAGCAGTTTGCGGGCCAAAAGCAATCAGCCCCAGCATTTT.

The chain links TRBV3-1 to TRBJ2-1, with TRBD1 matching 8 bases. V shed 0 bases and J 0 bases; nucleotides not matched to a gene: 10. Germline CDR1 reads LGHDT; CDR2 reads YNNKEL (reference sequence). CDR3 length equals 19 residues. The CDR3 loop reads CASSQEFKSGGFSYNEQFF. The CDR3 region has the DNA TGTGCCAGCAGCCAAGAATTTAAATCAGGGGGCTTCTCCTACAATGAGCAGTTCTTC.

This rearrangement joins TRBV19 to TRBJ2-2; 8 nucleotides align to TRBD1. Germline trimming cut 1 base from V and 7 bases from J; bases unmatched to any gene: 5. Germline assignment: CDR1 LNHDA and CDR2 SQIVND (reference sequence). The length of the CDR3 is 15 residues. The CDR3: CASSIAGGAIGELFF. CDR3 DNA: TGTGCCAGTAGTATAGCAGGGGGCGCAATCGGGGAGCTGTTTTTT.

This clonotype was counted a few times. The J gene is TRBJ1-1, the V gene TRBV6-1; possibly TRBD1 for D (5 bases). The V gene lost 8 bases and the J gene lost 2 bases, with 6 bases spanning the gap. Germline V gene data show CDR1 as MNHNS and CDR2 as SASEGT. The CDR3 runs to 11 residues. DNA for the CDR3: TGTGCCAGCGACAGCAACACTGAAGCTTTCTTT. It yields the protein CASDSNTEAFF.

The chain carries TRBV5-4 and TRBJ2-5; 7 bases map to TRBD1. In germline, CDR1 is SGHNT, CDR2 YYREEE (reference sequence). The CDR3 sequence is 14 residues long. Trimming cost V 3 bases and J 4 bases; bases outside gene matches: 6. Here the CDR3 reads CASSSGQLGETQYF. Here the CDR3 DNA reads TGTGCCAGCAGCTCGGGACAGCTTGGAGAGACCCAGTACTTC.

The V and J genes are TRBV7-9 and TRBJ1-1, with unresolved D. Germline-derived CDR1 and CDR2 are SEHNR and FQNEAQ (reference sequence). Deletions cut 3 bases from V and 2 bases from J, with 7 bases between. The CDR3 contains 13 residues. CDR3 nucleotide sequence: TGTGCCAGCAGCTTCACAGCTAACACTGAAGCTTTCTTT. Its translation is CASSFTANTEAFF.

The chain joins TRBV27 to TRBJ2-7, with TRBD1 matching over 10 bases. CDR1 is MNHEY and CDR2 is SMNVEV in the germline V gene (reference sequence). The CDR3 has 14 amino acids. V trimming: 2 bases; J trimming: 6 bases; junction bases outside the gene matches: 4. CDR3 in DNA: TGTGCCAGCAGTTTAGGGACAGGGGTCCTCGAGCAGTACTTC. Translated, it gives CASSLGTGVLEQYF.

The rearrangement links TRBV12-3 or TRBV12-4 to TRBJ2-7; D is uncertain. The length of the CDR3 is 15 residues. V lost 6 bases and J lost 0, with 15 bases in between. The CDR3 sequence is CASSLPDLSSYEQYF. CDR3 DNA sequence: TGTGCCAGCAGCCTCCCCGATCTAAGCTCCTACGAGCAGTACTTC.

Here the CDR3 DNA reads TGCAGTGCCCCTGGCTTCGGGACGAACAATGAGCAGTTCTTC. Translating it yields CSAPGFGTNNEQFF. The V gene is TRBV20-1, the J gene TRBJ2-1; TRBD1 or TRBD2 may be the D gene (5 bases each). The CDR3 sequence is 14 residues long. The ends were cut back, 6 bases at V and 5 bases at J, with 17 bases in the middle. Germline values: CDR1 DFQATT, CDR2 SNEGSKA (reference sequence).

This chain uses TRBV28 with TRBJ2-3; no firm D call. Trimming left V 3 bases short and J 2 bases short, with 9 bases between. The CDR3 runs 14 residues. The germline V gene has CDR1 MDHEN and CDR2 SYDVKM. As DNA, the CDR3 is TGTGCCAGCAGTTTTGCCAGAGACACAGATACGCAGTATTTT. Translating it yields CASSFARDTDTQYF.

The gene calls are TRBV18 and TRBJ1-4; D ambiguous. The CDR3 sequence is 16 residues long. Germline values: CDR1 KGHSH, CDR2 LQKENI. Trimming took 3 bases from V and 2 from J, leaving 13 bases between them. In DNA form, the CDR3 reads TGTGCCAGCTCACCCAAGGACGAACATACTAATGAAAAACTGTTTTTT. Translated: CASSPKDEHTNEKLFF.

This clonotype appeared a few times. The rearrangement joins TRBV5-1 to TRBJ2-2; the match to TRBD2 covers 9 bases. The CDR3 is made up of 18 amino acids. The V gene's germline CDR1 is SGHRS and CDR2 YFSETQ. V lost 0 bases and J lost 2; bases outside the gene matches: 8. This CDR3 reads CASSLATAGGINTGELFF. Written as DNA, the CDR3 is TGCGCCAGCAGCTTGGCCACCGCGGGGGGGATCAACACCGGGGAGCTGTTTTTT. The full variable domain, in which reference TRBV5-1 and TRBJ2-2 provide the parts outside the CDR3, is KAGVTQTPRYLIKTRGQQVTLSCSPISGHRSVSWYQQTPGQGLQFLFEYFSETQRNKGNFPGRFSGRQFSNSRSEMNVSTLELGDSALYLCASSLATAGGINTGELFFGEGSRLTVL.

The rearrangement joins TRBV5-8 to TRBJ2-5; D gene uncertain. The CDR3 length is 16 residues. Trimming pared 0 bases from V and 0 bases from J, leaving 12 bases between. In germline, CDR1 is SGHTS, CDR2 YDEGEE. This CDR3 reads CASSLGNTEYQETQYF. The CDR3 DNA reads TGTGCCAGCAGCTTGGGGAACACAGAGTACCAAGAGACCCAGTACTTC.

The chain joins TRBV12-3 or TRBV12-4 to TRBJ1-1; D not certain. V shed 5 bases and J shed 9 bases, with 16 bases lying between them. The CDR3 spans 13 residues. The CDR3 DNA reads TGTGCCAGCAGTGGCTGGCTGATTGAACAAGCTTTCTTT. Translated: CASSGWLIEQAFF.

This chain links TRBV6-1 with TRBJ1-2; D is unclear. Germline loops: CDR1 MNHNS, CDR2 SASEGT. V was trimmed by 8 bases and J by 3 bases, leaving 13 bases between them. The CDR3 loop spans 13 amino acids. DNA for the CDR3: TGTGCCAGCGCCCAATGGACGGACTATGGCTACACCTTC. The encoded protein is CASAQWTDYGYTF.

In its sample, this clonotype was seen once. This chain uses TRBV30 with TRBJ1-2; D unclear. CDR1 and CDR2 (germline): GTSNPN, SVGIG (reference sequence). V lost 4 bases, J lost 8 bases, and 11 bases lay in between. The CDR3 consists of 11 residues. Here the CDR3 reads CAWISSRGYTF. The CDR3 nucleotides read TGTGCCTGGATCTCGTCTAGGGGCTACACCTTC.

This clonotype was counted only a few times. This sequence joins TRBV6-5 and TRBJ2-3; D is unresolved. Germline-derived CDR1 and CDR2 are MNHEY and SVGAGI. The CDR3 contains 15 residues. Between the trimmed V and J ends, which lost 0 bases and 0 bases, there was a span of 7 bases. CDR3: CASSYSPGSTDTQYF. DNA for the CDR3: TGTGCCAGCAGTTACTCCCCCGGCAGCACAGATACGCAGTATTTT.

The CDR3 sequence is CASSDSNGELFF. The CDR3 bases are TGTGCCAGCAGCGACTCGAACGGGGAGCTGTTTTTT. The gene calls are TRBV5-6 and TRBJ2-2; D ambiguous. This CDR3 is built from 12 residues. In germline, CDR1 is SGHDT, CDR2 YYEEEE. V shed 4 bases and J shed 7 bases, with 8 bases lying between them.

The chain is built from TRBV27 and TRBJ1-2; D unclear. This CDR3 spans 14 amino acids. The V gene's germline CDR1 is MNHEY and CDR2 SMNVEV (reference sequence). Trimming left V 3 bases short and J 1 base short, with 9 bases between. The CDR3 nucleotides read TGTGCCAGCAGTTTGGCAGAGAGTAACTATGGCTACACCTTC. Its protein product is CASSLAESNYGYTF.

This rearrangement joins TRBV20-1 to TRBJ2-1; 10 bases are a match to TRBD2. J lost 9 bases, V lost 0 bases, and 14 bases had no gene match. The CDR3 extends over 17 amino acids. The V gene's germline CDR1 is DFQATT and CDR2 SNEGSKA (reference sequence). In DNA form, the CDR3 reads TGCAGTGCTAGAGATCTAGCGGGAGTGGGGCCTAGAAGTGAGCAGTTCTTC. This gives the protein CSARDLAGVGPRSEQFF.

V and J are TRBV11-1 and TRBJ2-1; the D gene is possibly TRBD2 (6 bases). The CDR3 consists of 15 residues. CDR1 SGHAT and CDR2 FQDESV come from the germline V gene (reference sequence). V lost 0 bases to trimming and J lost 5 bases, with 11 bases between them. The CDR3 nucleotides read TGTGCCAGCAGCTTAGCATTCTGGGGGGACAATGAGCAGTTCTTC. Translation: CASSLAFWGDNEQFF.

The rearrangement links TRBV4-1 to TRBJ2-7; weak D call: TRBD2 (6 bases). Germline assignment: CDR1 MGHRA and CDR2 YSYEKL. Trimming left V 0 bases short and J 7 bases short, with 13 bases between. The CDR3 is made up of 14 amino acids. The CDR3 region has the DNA TGCGCCAGCAGCCAAGATGCGGGATCGAGGGAGCAGTACTTC. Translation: CASSQDAGSREQYF.

The CDR3 protein is CASSPKGAGGEFDEQFF. The CDR3 bases are TGTGCCAGCAGCCCCAAGGGAGCGGGGGGAGAGTTCGATGAGCAGTTCTTC. The chain is built from TRBV3-1 and TRBJ2-1, with 9 bases matching TRBD2. The length of the CDR3 is 17 residues. Losses at the gene ends were 4 bases for V and 8 bases for J; bases not matched to a gene: 15. Germline CDR1 is LGHDT and CDR2 is YNNKEL (reference sequence).

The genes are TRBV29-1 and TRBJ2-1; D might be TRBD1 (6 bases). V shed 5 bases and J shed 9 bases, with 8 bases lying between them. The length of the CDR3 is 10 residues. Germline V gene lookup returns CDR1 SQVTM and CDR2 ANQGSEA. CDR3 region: CSVKGVEQFF. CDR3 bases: TGCAGCGTTAAGGGGGTTGAGCAGTTCTTC.